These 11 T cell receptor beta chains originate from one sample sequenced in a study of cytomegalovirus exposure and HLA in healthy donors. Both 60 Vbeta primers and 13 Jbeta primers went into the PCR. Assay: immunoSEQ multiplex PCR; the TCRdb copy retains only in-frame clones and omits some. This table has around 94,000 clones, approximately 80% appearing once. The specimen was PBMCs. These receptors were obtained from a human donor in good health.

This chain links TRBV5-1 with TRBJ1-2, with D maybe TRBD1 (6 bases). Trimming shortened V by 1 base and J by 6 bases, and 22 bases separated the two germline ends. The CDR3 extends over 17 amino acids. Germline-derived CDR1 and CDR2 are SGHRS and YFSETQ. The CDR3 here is CASSLTPLLPGQNGYTF. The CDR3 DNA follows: TGCGCCAGCAGCTTGACGCCGTTATTGCCGGGACAAAATGGCTACACCTTC.

CDR3 in DNA: TGTGCCAGCAGGGTACAGGGGTATAGCAATCAGCCCCAGCATTTT. It specifies CASRVQGYSNQPQHF. V gene TRBV27 combines with J gene TRBJ1-5; TRBD1 matches at 7 bases. Germline assignment: CDR1 MNHEY and CDR2 SMNVEV (reference sequence). CDR3 size: 15 residues. V lost 6 bases, J lost 0 bases, and 5 bases stayed unmatched.

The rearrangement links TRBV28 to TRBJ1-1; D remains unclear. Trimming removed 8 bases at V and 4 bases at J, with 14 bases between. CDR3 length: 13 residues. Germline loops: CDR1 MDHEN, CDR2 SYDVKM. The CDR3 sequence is CASAPPGSTEAFF. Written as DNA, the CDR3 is TGTGCCAGCGCGCCCCCGGGGAGCACTGAAGCTTTCTTT.

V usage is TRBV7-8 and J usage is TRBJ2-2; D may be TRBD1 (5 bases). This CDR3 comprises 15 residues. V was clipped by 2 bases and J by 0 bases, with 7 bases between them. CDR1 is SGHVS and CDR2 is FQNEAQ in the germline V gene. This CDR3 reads CASSLKGTNTGELFF. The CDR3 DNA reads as TGTGCCAGCAGCTTAAAGGGGACGAACACCGGGGAGCTGTTTTTT.

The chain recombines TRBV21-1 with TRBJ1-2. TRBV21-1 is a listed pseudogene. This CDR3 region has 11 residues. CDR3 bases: TGTGCCAGCAGACCGGGGGGCGAGAGATCCTTC. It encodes CASRPGGERSF.

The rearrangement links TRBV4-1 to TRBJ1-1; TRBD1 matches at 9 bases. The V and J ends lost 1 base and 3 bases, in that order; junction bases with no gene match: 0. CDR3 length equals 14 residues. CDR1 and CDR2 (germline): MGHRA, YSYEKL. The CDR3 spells CASSQGTGDTEAFF. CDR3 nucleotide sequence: TGCGCCAGCAGCCAAGGGACAGGGGACACTGAAGCTTTCTTT.

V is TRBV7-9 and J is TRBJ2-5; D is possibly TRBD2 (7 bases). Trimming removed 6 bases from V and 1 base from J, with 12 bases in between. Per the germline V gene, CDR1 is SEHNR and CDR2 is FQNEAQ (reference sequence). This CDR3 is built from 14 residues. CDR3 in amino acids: CASRKGGAQETQYF. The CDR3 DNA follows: TGTGCCAGCAGGAAGGGGGGGGCCCAAGAGACCCAGTACTTC. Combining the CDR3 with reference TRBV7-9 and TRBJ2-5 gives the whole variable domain DTGVSQNPRHKITKRGQNVTFRCDPISEHNRLYWYRQTLGQGPEFLTYFQNEAQLEKSRLLSDRFSAERPKGSFSTLEIQRTEQGDSAMYLCASRKGGAQETQYFGPGTRLLVL.

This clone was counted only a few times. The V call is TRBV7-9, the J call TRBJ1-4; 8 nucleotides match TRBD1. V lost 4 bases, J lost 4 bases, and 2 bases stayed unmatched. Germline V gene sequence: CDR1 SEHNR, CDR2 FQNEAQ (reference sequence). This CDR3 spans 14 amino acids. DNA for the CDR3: TGTGCCAGCAGCTCCGGACAGGGTAATGAAAAACTGTTTTTT. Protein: CASSSGQGNEKLFF. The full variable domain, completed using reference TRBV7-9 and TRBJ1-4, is DTGVSQNPRHKITKRGQNVTFRCDPISEHNRLYWYRQTLGQGPEFLTYFQNEAQLEKSRLLSDRFSAERPKGSFSTLEIQRTEQGDSAMYLCASSSGQGNEKLFFGSGTQLSVL.

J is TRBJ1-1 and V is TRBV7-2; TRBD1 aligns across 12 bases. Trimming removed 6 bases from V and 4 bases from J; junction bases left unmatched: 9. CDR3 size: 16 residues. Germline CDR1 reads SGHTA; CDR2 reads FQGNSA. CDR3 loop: CASRSTGTGGRTEAFF. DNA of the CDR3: TGTGCCAGCAGATCCACCGGGACAGGGGGCCGCACTGAAGCTTTCTTT.

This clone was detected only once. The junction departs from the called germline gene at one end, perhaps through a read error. This chain's CDR3 is CSSSPTGIHVYF. DNA for the CDR3: TGTTCCAGCAGCCCCACGGGGATACATGTGTATTTT. V is TRBV7-9 and J is TRBJ2-3; D is perhaps TRBD2 (5 bases). Per germline, CDR1 SEHNR and CDR2 FQNEAQ (reference sequence). The CDR3 covers 12 residues.

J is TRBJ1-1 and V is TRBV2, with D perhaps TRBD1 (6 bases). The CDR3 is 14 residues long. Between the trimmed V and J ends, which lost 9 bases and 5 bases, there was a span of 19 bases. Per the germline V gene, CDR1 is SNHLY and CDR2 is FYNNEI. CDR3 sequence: CARGQTGRFTEAFF. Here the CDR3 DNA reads TGTGCCAGAGGGCAGACAGGAAGGTTTACTGAAGCTTTCTTT.